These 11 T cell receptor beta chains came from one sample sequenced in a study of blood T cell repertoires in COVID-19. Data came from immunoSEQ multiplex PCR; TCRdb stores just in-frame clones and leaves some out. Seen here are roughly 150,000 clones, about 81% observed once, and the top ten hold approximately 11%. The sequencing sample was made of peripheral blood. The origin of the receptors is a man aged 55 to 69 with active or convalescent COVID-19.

The CDR3 region is CASSLDRVNTEAFF. The DNA for the CDR3 is TGCGCCAGCAGCCTGGACAGGGTTAACACTGAAGCTTTCTTT. This sequence joins TRBV5-1 and TRBJ1-1; 8 nucleotides line up with TRBD1. V gave up 4 bases and J gave up 2 bases; unmatched junction bases: 4. The CDR3 contains 14 residues. Germline CDR1 SGHRS, CDR2 YFSETQ.

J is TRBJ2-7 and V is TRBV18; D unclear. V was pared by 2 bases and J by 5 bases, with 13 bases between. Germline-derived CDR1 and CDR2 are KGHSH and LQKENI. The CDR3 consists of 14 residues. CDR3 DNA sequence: TGTGCCAGCTCACCATACGGGTTGGCGGACGAGCAGTACTTC. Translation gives CASSPYGLADEQYF. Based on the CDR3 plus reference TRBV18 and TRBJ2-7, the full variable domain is NAGVMQNPRHLVRRRGQEARLRCSPMKGHSHVYWYRQLPEEGLKFMVYLQKENIIDESGMPKERFSAEFPKEGPSILRIQQVVRGDSAAYFCASSPYGLADEQYFGPGTRLTVT.

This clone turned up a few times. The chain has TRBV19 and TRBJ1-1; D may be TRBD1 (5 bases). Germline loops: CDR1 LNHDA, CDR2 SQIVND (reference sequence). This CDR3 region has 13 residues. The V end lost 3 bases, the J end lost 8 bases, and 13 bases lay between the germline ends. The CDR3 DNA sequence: TGTGCCAGTAGTATGAGGCAGTGGGGCGAAGCTTTCTTT. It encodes CASSMRQWGEAFF.

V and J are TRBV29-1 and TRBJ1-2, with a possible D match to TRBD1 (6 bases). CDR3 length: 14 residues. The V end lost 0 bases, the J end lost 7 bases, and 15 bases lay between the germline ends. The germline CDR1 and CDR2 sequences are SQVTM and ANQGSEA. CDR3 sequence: CSVEDGVGGAGYTF. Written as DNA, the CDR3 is TGCAGCGTTGAAGATGGGGTAGGGGGAGCTGGCTACACCTTC.

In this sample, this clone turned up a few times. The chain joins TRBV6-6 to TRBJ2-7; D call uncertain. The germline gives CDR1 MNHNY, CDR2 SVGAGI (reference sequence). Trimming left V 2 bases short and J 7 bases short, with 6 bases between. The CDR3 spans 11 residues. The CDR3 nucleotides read TGTGCCAGCAGTTACGCGGTTGAGCAGTACTTC. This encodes CASSYAVEQYF.

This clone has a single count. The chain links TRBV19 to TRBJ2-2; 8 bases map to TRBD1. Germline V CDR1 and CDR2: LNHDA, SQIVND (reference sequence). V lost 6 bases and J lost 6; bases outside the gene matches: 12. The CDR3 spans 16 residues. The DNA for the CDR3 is TGTGCCAGTAGCCATCAGGGGGCCCCGATATCCGGGGAGCTGTTTTTT. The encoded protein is CASSHQGAPISGELFF.

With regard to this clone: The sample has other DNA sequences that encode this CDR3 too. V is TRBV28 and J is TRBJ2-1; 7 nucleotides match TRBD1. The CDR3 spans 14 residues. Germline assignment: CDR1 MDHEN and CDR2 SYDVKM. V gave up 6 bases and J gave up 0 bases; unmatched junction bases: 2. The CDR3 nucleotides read TGTGCCAGCAGGTCAGGGGGCTCCTACAATGAGCAGTTCTTC. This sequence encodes CASRSGGSYNEQFF.

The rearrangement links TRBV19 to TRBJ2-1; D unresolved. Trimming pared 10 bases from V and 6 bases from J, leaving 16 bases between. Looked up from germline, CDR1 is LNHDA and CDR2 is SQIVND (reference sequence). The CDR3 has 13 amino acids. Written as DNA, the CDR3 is TGTGCCACCAGGATGCGACCCAGCAATGAGCAGTTCTTC. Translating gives CATRMRPSNEQFF.

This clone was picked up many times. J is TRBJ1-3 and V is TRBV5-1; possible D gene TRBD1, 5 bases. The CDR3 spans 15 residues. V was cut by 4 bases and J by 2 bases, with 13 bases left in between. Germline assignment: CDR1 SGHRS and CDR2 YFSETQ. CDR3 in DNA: TGCGCCAGCAGCCTCTACGCGGGACCTGGAAACACCATATATTTT. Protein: CASSLYAGPGNTIYF.

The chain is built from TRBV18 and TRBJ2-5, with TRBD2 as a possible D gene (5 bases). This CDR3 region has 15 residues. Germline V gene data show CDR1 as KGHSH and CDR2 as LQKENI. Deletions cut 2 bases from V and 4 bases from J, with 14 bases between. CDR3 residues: CASSPRPAAGETQYF. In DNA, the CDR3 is TGTGCCAGCTCACCAAGACCCGCTGCGGGAGAGACCCAGTACTTC.

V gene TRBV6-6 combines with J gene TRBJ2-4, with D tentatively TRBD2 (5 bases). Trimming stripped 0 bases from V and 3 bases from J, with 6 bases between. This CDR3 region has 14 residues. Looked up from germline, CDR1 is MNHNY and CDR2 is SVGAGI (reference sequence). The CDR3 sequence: CASSYSAGKNIQYF. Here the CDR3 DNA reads TGTGCCAGCAGTTACTCTGCGGGCAAAAACATTCAGTACTTC.